This T cell receptor beta chain derives from a study of blood T cell repertoires in COVID-19. Study-level information: Samples taken during acute and convalescent COVID-19 were collected in the United States, Italy and Spain. T cells, B-cell-depleted T cells, or PBMCs provided the cDNA or gDNA that served as material.

Authors' methods: Scientists estimated how many nucleated cells there were by amplifying reference gene primers. Using immunoSEQ multiplex PCR, the repertoire was profiled, and TCRdb retains in-frame clones only, with some absent. V, J and clone size were drawn from that table, and D and trimming were deduced from the DNA. The sample has roughly 180,000 clones; 81% are singletons. The V end was cut by 4 bases, the J end by 0 bases, with 10 bases between. This CDR3 has 14 residues. CDR1 and CDR2 (germline): SQVTM, ANQGSEA. Enrolled through a virtual design, the participants were between 18 and 89 years of age and came from some 26 US areas.

The receptor's source is a woman aged 40 to 50 with acute COVID-19. The sequenced sample was PBMCs or T cells enriched from blood (not recorded which). The chain is built from TRBV29-1 and TRBJ2-1; weak D call: TRBD2 (6 bases). This CDR3 is CSVAVGSSYNEQFF. The CDR3 region has the DNA TGCAGCGTTGCGGTCGGGAGCTCCTACAATGAGCAGTTCTTC.